This T cell receptor beta chain was obtained from a study of lymphopenia after photon versus proton radiotherapy. Notes on the study in general: Post-nadir TCR diversity decline inversely tracked overall survival among those who died. Better survival with proton therapy was suggested as possible, not demonstrated. Under photons, naive T cells and diversity fell while effector/memory populations rose. Oligoclonal CD8+ Temra expansion after nadir drove photon patients' diversity drop.

The table came from immunoSEQ multiplex PCR; TCRdb's copy has only in-frame clones and leaves some out. The sample comprises about 29,000 clones, approximately 90% of which are singletons, and 50% rests with the top ten. As to this clone: The antigen is unknown.

Germline values: CDR1 SGHTA, CDR2 FQGNSA. The length of the CDR3 is 16 residues. Deletions cut 10 bases from V and 4 bases from J, with 26 bases between. The sample consisted of peripheral blood, taken from a patient treated with proton-based radiotherapy. The TCR was taken from a woman aged 55-75 years with cholangiocarcinoma. Some clones in this sample may be carry-over from other donors' samples. V and J are TRBV7-2 and TRBJ2-7, with D possibly matching TRBD2 (6 bases). CDR3 region: CATGTDKWRAAYEQYF. The CDR3 DNA reads TGTGCCACCGGGACGGATAAGTGGAGGGCCGCATACGAGCAGTACTTC.